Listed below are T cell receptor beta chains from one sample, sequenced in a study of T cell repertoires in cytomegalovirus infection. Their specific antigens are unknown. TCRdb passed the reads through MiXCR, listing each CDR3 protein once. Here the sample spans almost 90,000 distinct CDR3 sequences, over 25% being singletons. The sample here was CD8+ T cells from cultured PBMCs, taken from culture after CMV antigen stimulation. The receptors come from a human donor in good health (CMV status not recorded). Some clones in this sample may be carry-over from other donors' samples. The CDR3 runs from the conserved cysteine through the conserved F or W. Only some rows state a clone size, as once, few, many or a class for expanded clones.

CASRLRTVLTDTQYF | . | TRBV27
CASSLVADRGSEQYF | many | TRBV7-9
CASSQEALRGYNEQFF | few | TRBV3-1
CASRGSSGNTIYF | . | TRBV12-3/TRBV12-4
CASSLVGQGNTEAFF | . | TRBV27
CATSDLRSSGADTQYF | many | TRBV24-1
CASSIGQGRVNTEVFF | . | TRBV19
CASSQGYSNQPQHF | . | TRBV9
CASSEALGVEKLFF | . | TRBV2
CASSPGGGPDTEAFF | few | TRBV4-1
CASSYSASGGASYNEQFF | . | TRBV6-6
CASSLESGLTEAFF | . | TRBV5-4
CASSFSQGGGYTF | . | TRBV27
CASSIGPKTEAFF | many | TRBV7-8
CASSIFGTGNQPQHF | few | TRBV19
CASSQGMGYGYTF | few | TRBV14
CATSDGPSSGNTIYF | many | TRBV24-1
CSARGQSYRAFF | . | TRBV20-1
CASSLAAAAFYEQYF | few | TRBV12-3/TRBV12-4
CASSLVQRGYEQYF | few | TRBV12-3/TRBV12-4
CASTPGGRNEQFF | few | TRBV4-2
CASSAGTGAYEQYF | . | TRBV19
CSAPRVPGVRGGEQFF | . | TRBV20-1
CASSGSGGPYGYTF | once | TRBV9
CASRQTPNTEAFF | many | TRBV7-6
CASSAYSNQPQHF | . | TRBV9
CSVGQGATGNTIYF | . | TRBV29-1
CSVAPTGHGYTF | few | TRBV29-1
CASSELSGTGMIPLHF | many | TRBV12-3/TRBV12-4
CASSETVPEAFF | . | TRBV7-9
CASSESDRNTEAFF | . | TRBV25-1
CASRGANYGYTF | . | TRBV27
CASRRDGLAGGPGFETQYF | few | TRBV6-1
CATSRTGMDTEAFF | . | TRBV15
CASSVAITDTQYF | . | TRBV9
CASREGLQPQHF | . | TRBV25-1
CASSLQGASTEAFF | many | TRBV12-3/TRBV12-4
CASSLGPRQGDYGYTF | few | TRBV7-2
CASSRSGGSQETQYF | few | TRBV5-4
CASSSREWEETQYF | many | TRBV7-9
CAILGGENTGELFF | . | TRBV7-3
CASSQTGLNTEAFF | many | TRBV11-3
CASSLTGASGSEEETQYF | few | TRBV7-2
CASSSNLRQPQHF | many | TRBV7-2
CASSIYYGQREAFF | . | TRBV19
CSAIAGSGEQYF | . | TRBV20-1
CASSEGLAGSTDTQYF | . | TRBV7-8
CASINGVYRDEQFF | few | TRBV12-3/TRBV12-4
CSVTPGQRPYEQYF | . | TRBV29-1
CASSATGRDSYEQYF | . | TRBV7-9
CASGQVTGQGQGYTF | . | TRBV4-3
CASSLFLTGVLRGDYGYTF | . | TRBV12-3/TRBV12-4
CASTFRDSEAFF | . | TRBV6-6
CASSDRDEAFF | few | TRBV28